The 22 T cell receptor beta chains reported below all come from one sample, sequenced in a study of vaccination effects on CD4 cells after COVID-19. Within the ViraFEST assay, antigen-specific CD4+ T cells underwent expansion with viral peptide pools prior to sequencing. Investigators separated out CD4+ T cells once about eleven days of culture had passed. These receptors have no known antigen. Profiled with immunoSEQ multiplex PCR; TCRdb holds only in-frame clones, not every one. Of roughly 76,000 clones in the sample, roughly 74% are singletons; the top ten hold more than 1.5%. The material sequenced was CD4+ T cells from PBMCs cultured with HCoV-229E spike peptides, taken before COVID-19 vaccination. Receptors originate from a human donor who received a COVID-19 vaccine.

This chain uses TRBV3-1 (or the pseudogene TRBV3-2) with TRBJ1-3; D perhaps matches TRBD1 (6 bases). Germline V gives CDR1 LGHDT, CDR2 YNNKEL (reference sequence). The CDR3 totals 14 residues. V dropped 4 bases and J dropped 4 bases, with 11 bases sitting between them. The CDR3 region is CASSRPGQGNTIYF. Written as DNA, the CDR3 is TGTGCCAGCAGCCGCCCGGGACAAGGAAACACCATATATTTT.

V is TRBV9 and J is TRBJ2-2; 7 bases fit TRBD2. CDR3 length equals 17 residues. V lost 3 bases and J lost 3; bases outside the gene matches: 11. CDR1 is SGDLS and CDR2 is YYNGEE in the germline V gene. Here the CDR3 DNA reads TGTGCCAGCAGCGCATTGACGAAAGCGGGACACACCGGGGAGCTGTTTTTT. Translation gives CASSALTKAGHTGELFF.

The rearrangement links TRBV15 to TRBJ2-5, with D perhaps matching TRBD2 (5 bases). V gave up 0 bases and J gave up 5 bases, with 7 bases separating them. Germline V gene lookup returns CDR1 LNHNV and CDR2 YYDKDF (reference sequence). The CDR3 length is 13 residues. The CDR3 DNA is TGTGCCACCAGCAGAGATCGAGGGGAGACCCAGTACTTC. It yields the protein CATSRDRGETQYF. The full variable domain, completed using reference TRBV15 and TRBJ2-5, is DAMVIQNPRYQVTQFGKPVTLSCSQTLNHNVMYWYQQKSSQAPKLLFHYYDKDFNNEADTPDNFQSRRPNTSFCFLDIRSPGLGDTAMYLCATSRDRGETQYFGPGTRLLVL.

The rearrangement joins TRBV6-6 to TRBJ1-5, with D uncertain. This CDR3 has 14 amino acids. Trimming cost V 5 bases and J 7 bases, with 15 bases left between them. Looked up from germline, CDR1 is MNHNY and CDR2 is SVGAGI (reference sequence). The CDR3 DNA follows: TGTGCCAGCAGTCAAGGACCTCTCTGGCAGCCCCAGCATTTT. Protein: CASSQGPLWQPQHF.

There are a few counts of this clone. The V and J genes are TRBV25-1 and TRBJ2-1; 11 nucleotides line up with TRBD2. The CDR3 covers 16 residues. The ends lost 5 bases at V and 4 bases at J; junction bases unmatched: 7. Germline assignment: CDR1 MGHDK and CDR2 SYGVNS. The CDR3: CASSPRLAGLYNEQFF. The CDR3, as DNA: TGTGCCAGCAGTCCAAGACTAGCGGGGCTATACAATGAGCAGTTCTTC.

This chain connects TRBV5-1 to TRBJ2-5; the D call may be TRBD1 or TRBD2 (5 bases each). Trimming pared 5 bases from V and 10 bases from J, leaving 21 bases between. Per germline, CDR1 SGHRS and CDR2 YFSETQ. This CDR3 has 14 amino acids. Here the CDR3 reads CASSPGTHIGDQYF. For the CDR3, the DNA is TGCGCCAGCAGTCCCGGGACCCATATTGGGGACCAGTACTTC. Using reference TRBV5-1 and TRBJ2-5 for the parts outside the CDR3, the full variable domain is KAGVTQTPRYLIKTRGQQVTLSCSPISGHRSVSWYQQTPGQGLQFLFEYFSETQRNKGNFPGRFSGRQFSNSRSEMNVSTLELGDSALYLCASSPGTHIGDQYFGPGTRLLVL.

This clone was observed once. J is TRBJ1-2 and V is TRBV29-1; perhaps TRBD1 as D (5 bases). The germline gives CDR1 SQVTM, CDR2 ANQGSEA. Trimming stripped 3 bases from V and 1 base from J, with 15 bases between. CDR3 length equals 15 residues. CDR3: CSVDKQGGFNYGYTF. The DNA of the CDR3 is TGCAGCGTTGACAAGCAGGGAGGCTTTAACTATGGCTACACCTTC.

The chain joins TRBV30 to TRBJ1-5, with no clear D. The V end lost 1 base, the J end lost 6 bases, and 13 bases lay between the germline ends. The CDR3 has 14 amino acids. The germline V gene encodes CDR1 GTSNPN and CDR2 SVGIG (reference sequence). CDR3 nucleotides: TGTGCCTGGAGTGAGGGAGCGTTCGTTCAGCCCCAGCATTTT. Translated, it gives CAWSEGAFVQPQHF.

This chain joins TRBV5-1 and TRBJ1-4; D unclear. Looked up from germline, CDR1 is SGHRS and CDR2 is YFSETQ. CDR3 length equals 14 residues. The germline V and J ends were trimmed by 0 bases and 6 bases, with 9 bases remaining between them. CDR3 bases: TGCGCCAGCAGCTTGGTTGGTACGGATGAAAAACTGTTTTTT. Protein product: CASSLVGTDEKLFF.

This clone turned up a few times. V gene TRBV6-5 combines with J gene TRBJ2-7; D is perhaps TRBD2 (5 bases). There are 12 residues in the CDR3. Trimming removed 4 bases from V and 6 bases from J, with 10 bases in between. The germline gives CDR1 MNHEY, CDR2 SVGAGI. The CDR3 bases are TGTGCCAGCAGTTCTGACGGAGGCGAGCAGTACGTC. It is translated as CASSSDGGEQYV.

The chain joins TRBV5-1 to TRBJ2-3; 11 bases align to TRBD1. Germline V gene sequence: CDR1 SGHRS, CDR2 YFSETQ. V trimming: 3 bases; J trimming: 3 bases; junction bases outside the gene matches: 6. The CDR3 is made up of 16 amino acids. CDR3 amino acids: CASSYRTGGETDTQYF. CDR3 nucleotides: TGCGCCAGCAGCTACAGGACAGGGGGCGAGACAGATACGCAGTATTTT.

This chain links TRBV7-9 with TRBJ2-2; 8 nucleotides line up with TRBD2. The CDR3 spans 17 residues. In germline, CDR1 is SEHNR, CDR2 FQNEAQ (reference sequence). J gave up 7 bases and V 3 bases, and 13 bases lay outside the gene matches. Written as DNA, the CDR3 is TGTGCCAGCAGCTTCTCCTTGGTTCTCGCGGGAGGCGGGGAGCTGTTTTTT. Protein product: CASSFSLVLAGGGELFF.

In its sample, this clone was seen once. This chain links TRBV7-3 with TRBJ2-1; TRBD2 aligns across 13 bases. Germline CDR1 SGHTA, CDR2 FQGTGA. Unmatched junction bases numbered 10, after V lost 5 bases and J lost 9 bases. The CDR3 loop spans 16 amino acids. Here the CDR3 DNA reads TGTGCCAGCAGCCCCGAGGGGACTAGCGGGGTTGGTGAGCAGTTCTTC. Amino acid sequence: CASSPEGTSGVGEQFF.

The rearrangement links TRBV27 to TRBJ2-7, with D possibly TRBD1 on 5 matching bases. The CDR3 length is 13 residues. The V end lost 5 bases, the J end lost 2 bases, and 10 bases lay between the germline ends. The V gene's germline CDR1 is MNHEY and CDR2 SMNVEV (reference sequence). CDR3: CASSPTGTYEQYV. As DNA, the CDR3 is TGTGCCAGCAGTCCTACAGGCACCTACGAGCAGTACGTC.

The V gene is TRBV7-8, the J gene TRBJ2-5; 12 bases are a match to TRBD1. The CDR3 is 14 residues long. Germline V CDR1 and CDR2: SGHVS, FQNEAQ. The junction had 4 bases not matched to a gene; V was cut back by 7 bases and J by 4 bases. Written as DNA, the CDR3 is TGTGCCAGCAACGGGGACAGGGGGCGAGAGACCCAGTACTTC. It specifies CASNGDRGRETQYF. Using reference TRBV7-8 and TRBJ2-5 for the parts outside the CDR3, the full variable domain is GAGVSQSPRYKVAKRGQDVALRCDPISGHVSLFWYQQALGQGPEFLTYFQNEAQLDKSGLPSDRFFAERPEGSVSTLKIQRTQQEDSAVYLCASNGDRGRETQYFGPGTRLLVL.

This chain connects TRBV19 to TRBJ1-1; TRBD1 matches at 8 bases. There are 16 residues in the CDR3. V was pared by 4 bases and J by 0 bases, with 7 bases of the junction left unmatched. CDR1 is LNHDA, CDR2 SQIVND, per germline (reference sequence). The CDR3 reads CASSTDRTGMNTEAFF. CDR3 nucleotide sequence: TGTGCCAGTAGTACGGACAGGACAGGGATGAACACTGAAGCTTTCTTT.

This sequence joins TRBV15 and TRBJ1-2; the D gene is possibly TRBD1 (5 bases). CDR3 length equals 17 residues. Germline V gives CDR1 LNHNV, CDR2 YYDKDF (reference sequence). V lost 2 bases to trimming and J lost 4 bases, with 20 bases between them. In DNA form, the CDR3 reads TGTGCCACCAGCAGAACCTTACCAACCGACAGCCCCTATGGCTACACCTTC. It codes for CATSRTLPTDSPYGYTF. The complete variable domain, with remaining parts taken from reference TRBV15 and TRBJ1-2, reads DAMVIQNPRYQVTQFGKPVTLSCSQTLNHNVMYWYQQKSSQAPKLLFHYYDKDFNNEADTPDNFQSRRPNTSFCFLDIRSPGLGDTAMYLCATSRTLPTDSPYGYTFGSGTRLTVV.

This chain connects TRBV3-1 (or the pseudogene TRBV3-2) to TRBJ1-2; no definite D call. The V end was cut by 4 bases, the J end by 8 bases, with 14 bases between. The CDR3 spans 13 residues. CDR1 LGHDT and CDR2 YNNKEL come from the germline V gene (reference sequence). The CDR3 DNA sequence: TGTGCCAGCAGCCGAGGGTCCCCCGGGGGCTACACCTTC. It translates to CASSRGSPGGYTF.

The chain uses TRBV18 and TRBJ1-1, with D unresolved. Germline assignment: CDR1 KGHSH and CDR2 LQKENI. The CDR3 is 12 residues long. Trimming stripped 10 bases from V and 4 bases from J, with 13 bases between. Here the CDR3 DNA reads TGTGCCACCACGGATCTGGGCACTGAAGCTTTCTTT. It yields the protein CATTDLGTEAFF.

This clone was observed once. The J gene is TRBJ1-5, the V gene TRBV6-6; D call uncertain. Germline CDR1 is MNHNY and CDR2 is SVGAGI (reference sequence). Trimming removed 6 bases at V and 0 bases at J, with 9 bases between. The CDR3 length is 14 residues. CDR3 sequence reads: CASRQPYSNQPQHF. CDR3 bases: TGTGCCAGCAGACAGCCCTATAGCAATCAGCCCCAGCATTTT.

The chain couples TRBV5-1 to TRBJ2-3, with no clear D. The CDR3 is 14 residues long. Germline V CDR1 and CDR2: SGHRS, YFSETQ. V was pared by 0 bases and J by 6 bases, with 11 bases between. The CDR3 DNA reads TGCGCCAGCAGCTTGGATCTCCCCACCGATACGCAGTATTTT. As protein: CASSLDLPTDTQYF.

The chain has TRBV12-3 or TRBV12-4 and TRBJ1-4, with 7 bases fitting TRBD1. Unmatched junction bases numbered 4, after V lost 6 bases and J lost 6 bases. The CDR3 is 13 residues long. The CDR3 loop reads CASRRGRYEKLFF. The CDR3 nucleotides are TGTGCCAGCAGAAGGGGGCGGTATGAAAAACTGTTTTTT.